This note documents a single T cell receptor beta chain sequence. Its antigen is not identified. The protocol was immunoSEQ multiplex PCR, while the TCRdb copy is restricted to in-frame clones and leaves out a portion. The sample includes about 150,000 clones, 90% of them seen just once. An approximately 120-subject validation cohort, separate from the approximately 720-subject first cohort, supplied the donors. CDR1 and CDR2 (germline): MGHRA, YSYEKL. Germline trimming cut 1 base from V and 9 bases from J; bases unmatched to any gene: 5. CDR3 length: 15 amino acids. The data stem from a study of cytomegalovirus exposure and HLA in healthy donors. On the study more broadly: The same platform as the approximately 660 first-cohort repertoires was used for the 100 to 150 validation repertoires, a later analysis reported.

Whole-study results and caveats: Specificity of a few CMV-associated chains for CMV antigens was verified in vitro. Most sequenced TCRs were rare (though some public TCRs occurred in many donors).

This chain connects TRBV4-1 to TRBJ2-1; TRBD2 matches 11 bases. Input material: PBMCs. The origin of this receptor is a woman under 40 in good health and CMV-seropositive. The CDR3 coding sequence is TGCGCCAGCAGCCAAGTACTAGCGGGAGAGGTTGAGCAGTTCTTC. Amino acids: CASSQVLAGEVEQFF.